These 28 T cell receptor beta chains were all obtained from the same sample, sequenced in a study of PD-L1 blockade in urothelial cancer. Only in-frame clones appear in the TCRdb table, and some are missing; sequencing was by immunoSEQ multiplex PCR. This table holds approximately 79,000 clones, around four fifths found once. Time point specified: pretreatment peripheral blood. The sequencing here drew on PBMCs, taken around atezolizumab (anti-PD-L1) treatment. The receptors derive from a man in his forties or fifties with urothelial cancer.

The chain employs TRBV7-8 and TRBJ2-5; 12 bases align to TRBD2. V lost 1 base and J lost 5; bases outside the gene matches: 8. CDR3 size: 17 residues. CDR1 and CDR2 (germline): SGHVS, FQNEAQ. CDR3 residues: CASSLVRLAGESETQYF. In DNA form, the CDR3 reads TGTGCCAGCAGCTTAGTCCGACTAGCGGGAGAGTCCGAGACCCAGTACTTC. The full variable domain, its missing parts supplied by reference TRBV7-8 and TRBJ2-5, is GAGVSQSPRYKVAKRGQDVALRCDPISGHVSLFWYQQALGQGPEFLTYFQNEAQLDKSGLPSDRFFAERPEGSVSTLKIQRTQQEDSAVYLCASSLVRLAGESETQYFGPGTRLLVL.

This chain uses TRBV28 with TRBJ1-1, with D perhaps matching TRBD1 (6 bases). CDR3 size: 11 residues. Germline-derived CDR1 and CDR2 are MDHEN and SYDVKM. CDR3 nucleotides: TGTGCAACACAGGGCCCCACTGAAGCTTTCTTT. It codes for CATQGPTEAFF.

The CDR3 protein is CASSLGFGGLTEAFF. DNA of the CDR3: TGCGCCAGCAGCTTAGGGTTCGGGGGGCTCACTGAAGCTTTCTTT. This chain links TRBV5-1 with TRBJ1-1; D may be TRBD1 (6 bases). Germline values: CDR1 SGHRS, CDR2 YFSETQ. The CDR3 runs 15 residues. Trimming left V 2 bases short and J 4 bases short, with 15 bases between. Full variable domain (outside the CDR3, taken from reference TRBV5-1 and TRBJ1-1): KAGVTQTPRYLIKTRGQQVTLSCSPISGHRSVSWYQQTPGQGLQFLFEYFSETQRNKGNFPGRFSGRQFSNSRSEMNVSTLELGDSALYLCASSLGFGGLTEAFFGQGTRLTVV.

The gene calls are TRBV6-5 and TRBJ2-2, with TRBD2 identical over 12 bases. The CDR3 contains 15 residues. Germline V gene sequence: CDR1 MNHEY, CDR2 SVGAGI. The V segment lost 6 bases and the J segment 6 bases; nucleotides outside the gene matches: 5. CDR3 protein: CASSPGLAGSGELFF. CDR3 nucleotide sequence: TGTGCCAGCAGCCCTGGACTAGCGGGGTCCGGGGAGCTGTTTTTT.

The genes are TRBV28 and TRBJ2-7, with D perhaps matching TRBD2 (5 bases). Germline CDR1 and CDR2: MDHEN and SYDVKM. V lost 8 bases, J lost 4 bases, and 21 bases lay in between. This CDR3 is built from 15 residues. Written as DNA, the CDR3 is TGTGCCAGCCGCACTCCGATTAGTGGGAGATACGAGCAGTACTTC. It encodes CASRTPISGRYEQYF.

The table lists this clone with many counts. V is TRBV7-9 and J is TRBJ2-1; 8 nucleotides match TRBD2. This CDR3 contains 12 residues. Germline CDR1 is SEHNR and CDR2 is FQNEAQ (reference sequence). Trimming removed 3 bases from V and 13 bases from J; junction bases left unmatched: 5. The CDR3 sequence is CASSFPAGEQFF. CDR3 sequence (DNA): TGTGCCAGCAGCTTCCCAGCGGGGGAACAGTTCTTC.

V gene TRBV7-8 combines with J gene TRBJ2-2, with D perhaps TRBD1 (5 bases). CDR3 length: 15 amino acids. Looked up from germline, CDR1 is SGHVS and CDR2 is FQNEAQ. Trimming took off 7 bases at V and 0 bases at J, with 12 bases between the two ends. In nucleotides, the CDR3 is TGTGCCAGCATCCCAAGCAGGGCGAACACCGGGGAGCTGTTTTTT. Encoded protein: CASIPSRANTGELFF.

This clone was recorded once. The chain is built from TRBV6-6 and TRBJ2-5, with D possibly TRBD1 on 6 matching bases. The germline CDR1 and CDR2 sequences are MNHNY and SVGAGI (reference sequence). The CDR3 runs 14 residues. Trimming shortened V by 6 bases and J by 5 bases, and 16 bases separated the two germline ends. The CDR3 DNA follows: TGTGCCAGCAGACTACAGGGATCGCAGGAGACCCAGTACTTC. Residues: CASRLQGSQETQYF.

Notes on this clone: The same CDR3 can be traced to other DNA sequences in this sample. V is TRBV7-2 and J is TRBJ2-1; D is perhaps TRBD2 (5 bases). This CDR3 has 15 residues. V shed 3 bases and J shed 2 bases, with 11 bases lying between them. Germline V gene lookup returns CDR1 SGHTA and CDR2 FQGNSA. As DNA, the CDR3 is TGTGCCAGCAGCTTGGCCTACGGGGCCTACAATGAGCAGTTCTTC. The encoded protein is CASSLAYGAYNEQFF.

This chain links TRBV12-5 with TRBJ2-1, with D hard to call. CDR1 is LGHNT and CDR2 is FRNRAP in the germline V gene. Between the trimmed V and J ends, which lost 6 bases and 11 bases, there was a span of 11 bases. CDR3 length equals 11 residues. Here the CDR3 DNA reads TGTGCTAGTGGCTCTACGATGCAGCAGTTCTTC. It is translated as CASGSTMQQFF.

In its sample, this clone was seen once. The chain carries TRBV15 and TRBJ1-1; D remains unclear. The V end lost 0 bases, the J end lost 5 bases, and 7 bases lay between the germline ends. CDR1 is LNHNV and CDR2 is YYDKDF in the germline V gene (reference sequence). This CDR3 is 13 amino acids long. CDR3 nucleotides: TGTGCCACCAGCAGAGATCGAGGGACTGAAGCTTTCTTT. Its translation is CATSRDRGTEAFF.

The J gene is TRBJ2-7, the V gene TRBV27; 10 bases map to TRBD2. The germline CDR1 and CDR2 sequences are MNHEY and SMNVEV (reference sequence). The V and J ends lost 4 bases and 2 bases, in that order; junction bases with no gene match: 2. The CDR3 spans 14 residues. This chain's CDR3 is CASSSGLATYEQYF. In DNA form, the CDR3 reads TGTGCCAGCAGTTCGGGACTAGCGACCTACGAGCAGTACTTC.

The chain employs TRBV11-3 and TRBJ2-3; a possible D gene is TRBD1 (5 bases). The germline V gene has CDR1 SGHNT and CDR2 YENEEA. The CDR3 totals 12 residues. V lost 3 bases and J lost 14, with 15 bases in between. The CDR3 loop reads CASSLGQSPAYF. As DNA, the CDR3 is TGTGCCAGCAGCTTGGGGCAATCCCCTGCGTATTTT.

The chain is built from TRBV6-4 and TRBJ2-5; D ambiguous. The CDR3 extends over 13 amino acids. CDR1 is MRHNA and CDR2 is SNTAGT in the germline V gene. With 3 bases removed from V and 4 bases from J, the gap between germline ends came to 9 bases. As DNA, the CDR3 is TGTGCCAGCAGTGATCGACCGGGAGAGACCCAGTACTTC. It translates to CASSDRPGETQYF.

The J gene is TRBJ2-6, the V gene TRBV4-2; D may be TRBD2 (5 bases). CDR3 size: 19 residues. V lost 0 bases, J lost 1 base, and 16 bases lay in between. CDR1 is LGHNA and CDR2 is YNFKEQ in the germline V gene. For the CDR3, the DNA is TGTGCCAGCAGCCAAGATGCGGTCACCCGAGGGTCTGGGGCCAACGTCCTGACTTTC. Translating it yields CASSQDAVTRGSGANVLTF.

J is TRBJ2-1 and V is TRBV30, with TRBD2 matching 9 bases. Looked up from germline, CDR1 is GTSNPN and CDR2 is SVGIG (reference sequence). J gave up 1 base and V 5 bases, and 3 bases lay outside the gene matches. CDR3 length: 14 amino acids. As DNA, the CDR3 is TGTGCCTGGCGTGGACTAGCGTCCTACAATGAGCAGTTCTTC. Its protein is CAWRGLASYNEQFF.

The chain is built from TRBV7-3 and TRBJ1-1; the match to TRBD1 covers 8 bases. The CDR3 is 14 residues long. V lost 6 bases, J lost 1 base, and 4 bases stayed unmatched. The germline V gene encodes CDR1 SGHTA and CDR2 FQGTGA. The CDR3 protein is CASRLDRANTEAFF. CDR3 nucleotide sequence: TGTGCCAGCAGACTGGACAGGGCGAACACTGAAGCTTTCTTT. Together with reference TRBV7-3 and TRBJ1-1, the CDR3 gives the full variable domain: GAGVSQTPSNKVTEKGKYVELRCDPISGHTALYWYRQSLGQGPEFLIYFQGTGAADDSGLPNDRFFAVRPEGSVSTLKIQRTERGDSAVYLCASRLDRANTEAFFGQGTRLTVV.

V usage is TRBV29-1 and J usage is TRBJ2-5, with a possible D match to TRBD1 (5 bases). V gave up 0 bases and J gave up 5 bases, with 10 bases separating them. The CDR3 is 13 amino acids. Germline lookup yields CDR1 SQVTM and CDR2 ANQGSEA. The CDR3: CSVEEIQGETQYF. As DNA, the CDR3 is TGCAGCGTTGAAGAAATCCAGGGCGAGACCCAGTACTTC.

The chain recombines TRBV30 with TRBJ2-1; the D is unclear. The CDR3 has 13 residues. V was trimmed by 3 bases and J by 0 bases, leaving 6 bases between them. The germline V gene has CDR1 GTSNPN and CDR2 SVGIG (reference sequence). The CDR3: CAWRSSSYNEQFF. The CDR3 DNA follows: TGTGCCTGGAGATCTAGCTCCTACAATGAGCAGTTCTTC.

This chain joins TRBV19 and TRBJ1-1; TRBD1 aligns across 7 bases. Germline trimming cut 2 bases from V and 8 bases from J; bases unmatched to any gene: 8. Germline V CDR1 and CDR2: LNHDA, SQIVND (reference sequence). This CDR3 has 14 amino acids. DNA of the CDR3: TGTGCCAGTAGTATACAGGGGGGAAGGGGAGAAGCTTTCTTT. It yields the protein CASSIQGGRGEAFF.

The CDR3 spells CASSSRPGQMNTEAFF. The CDR3 DNA is TGCGCCAGCAGCTCAAGACCGGGACAGATGAACACTGAAGCTTTCTTT. The chain recombines TRBV5-1 with TRBJ1-1; 7 positions match TRBD1. The CDR3 contains 16 residues. CDR1 and CDR2 from the germline V gene are SGHRS and YFSETQ. The V gene end was trimmed by 3 bases and the J gene end by 0 bases; junction bases not matched to a gene: 8.

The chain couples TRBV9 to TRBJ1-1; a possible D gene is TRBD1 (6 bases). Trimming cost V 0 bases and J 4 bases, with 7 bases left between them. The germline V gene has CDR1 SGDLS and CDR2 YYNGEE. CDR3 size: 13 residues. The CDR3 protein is CASSVEGVTEAFF. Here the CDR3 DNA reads TGTGCCAGCAGCGTAGAGGGGGTCACTGAAGCTTTCTTT.

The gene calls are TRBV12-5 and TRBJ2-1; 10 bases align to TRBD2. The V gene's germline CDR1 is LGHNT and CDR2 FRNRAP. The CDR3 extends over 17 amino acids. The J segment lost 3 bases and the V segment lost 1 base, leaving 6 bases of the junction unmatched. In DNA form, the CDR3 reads TGTGCTAGTGGTTTGGCCCAAGCGGGGGGGGGCTACAATGAGCAGTTCTTC. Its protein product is CASGLAQAGGGYNEQFF. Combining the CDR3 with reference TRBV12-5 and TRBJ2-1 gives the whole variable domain DARVTQTPRHKVTEMGQEVTMRCQPILGHNTVFWYRQTMMQGLELLAYFRNRAPLDDSGMPKDRFSAEMPDATLATLKIQPSEPRDSAVYFCASGLAQAGGGYNEQFFGPGTRLTVL.

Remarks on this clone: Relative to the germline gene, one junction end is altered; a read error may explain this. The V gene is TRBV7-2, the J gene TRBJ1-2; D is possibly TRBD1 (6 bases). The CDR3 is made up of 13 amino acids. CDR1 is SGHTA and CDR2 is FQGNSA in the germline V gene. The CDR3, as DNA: TGTGCCAGCAGCCTAGCACAGGGTGGAGGCTACACCTTC. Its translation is CASSLAQGGGYTF.

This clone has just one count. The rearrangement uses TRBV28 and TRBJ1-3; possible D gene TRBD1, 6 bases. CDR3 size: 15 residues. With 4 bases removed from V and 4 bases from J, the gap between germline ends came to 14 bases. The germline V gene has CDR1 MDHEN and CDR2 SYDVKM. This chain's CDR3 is CASSSPQTGGNTIYF. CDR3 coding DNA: TGTGCCAGCAGTTCCCCTCAGACAGGAGGAAACACCATATATTTT.

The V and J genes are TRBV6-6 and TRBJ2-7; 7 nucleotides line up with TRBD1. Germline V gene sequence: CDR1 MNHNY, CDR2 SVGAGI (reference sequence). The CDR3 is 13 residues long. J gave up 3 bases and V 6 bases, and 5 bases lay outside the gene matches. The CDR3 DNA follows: TGTGCCAGCAGCTCCCGGACAGGCTACGAGCAGTACTTC. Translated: CASSSRTGYEQYF.

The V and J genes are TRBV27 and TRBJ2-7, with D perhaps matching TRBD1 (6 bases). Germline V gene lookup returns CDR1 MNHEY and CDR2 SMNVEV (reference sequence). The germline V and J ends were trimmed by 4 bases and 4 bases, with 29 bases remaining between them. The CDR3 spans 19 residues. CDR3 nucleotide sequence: TGTGCCAGCAGTTCTCGGACAGCCGGCCTTCCACTGACGGTTTACGAGCAGTACTTC. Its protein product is CASSSRTAGLPLTVYEQYF.

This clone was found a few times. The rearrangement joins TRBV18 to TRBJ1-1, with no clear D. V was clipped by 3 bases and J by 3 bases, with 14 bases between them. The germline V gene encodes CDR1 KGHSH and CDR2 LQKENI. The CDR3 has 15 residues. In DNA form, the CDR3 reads TGTGCCAGCTCACCCCAACTGGGAGTTGACACTGAAGCTTTCTTT. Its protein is CASSPQLGVDTEAFF. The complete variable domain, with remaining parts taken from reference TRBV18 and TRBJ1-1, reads NAGVMQNPRHLVRRRGQEARLRCSPMKGHSHVYWYRQLPEEGLKFMVYLQKENIIDESGMPKERFSAEFPKEGPSILRIQQVVRGDSAAYFCASSPQLGVDTEAFFGQGTRLTVV.